The 3 T cell receptor beta chains below were found in one sample sequenced in a study of shared clonotypes between healthy human individuals. Sequencing was performed with immunoSEQ multiplex PCR; in TCRdb, only in-frame clones are kept and a portion is missing. The sample has 1.5 million to 2.5 million clones; about 95% are singletons. CD45RO-negative, CCR7-positively selected cells formed the naive CD8 fraction, excluding terminally differentiated effector memory CD45RA+ cells. Specimen: naive CD8+ T cells sorted from blood. These receptors all come from a man between 18 and 35 years old in good health.

The CDR3 spells CASSLYSAYSGNTIYF. DNA of the CDR3: TGTGCCAGCAGTCTCTATAGTGCCTACTCTGGAAACACCATATATTTT. The rearrangement joins TRBV28 to TRBJ1-3, with D hard to call. The CDR3 consists of 16 residues. Trimming left V 5 bases short and J 0 bases short, with 14 bases between. Looked up from germline, CDR1 is MDHEN and CDR2 is SYDVKM.

The gene calls are TRBV6-5 and TRBJ2-5, with a weak D call TRBD2 (5 bases). The CDR3 spans 15 residues. Deletions cut 0 bases from V and 1 base from J, with 9 bases between. CDR1 is MNHEY, CDR2 SVGAGI, per germline. CDR3 loop: CASSYSLGVQETQYF. The CDR3 DNA is TGTGCCAGCAGTTACTCACTCGGGGTCCAAGAGACCCAGTACTTC.

The J gene is TRBJ2-3, the V gene TRBV4-2; the match to TRBD1 covers 10 bases. V shed 3 bases and J 6 bases; nucleotides not matched to a gene: 6. Germline V gene lookup returns CDR1 LGHNA and CDR2 YNFKEQ. The CDR3 totals 15 residues. The CDR3 loop is CASSQTGTGDDTQYF. In DNA, the CDR3 is TGTGCCAGCAGCCAGACCGGGACAGGGGACGATACGCAGTATTTT.